Given below is one TCR beta chain in context. This sample is drawn from a study of blood T cell repertoires in COVID-19. Sequenced by immunoSEQ multiplex PCR; TCRdb stores in-frame clones only, minus some. Of about 230,000 clones listed, roughly 85% were seen once; the top ten hold 4.5% to 6%. CDR1 and CDR2 from the germline V gene are LGHNA and YNFKEQ. V lost 0 bases to trimming and J lost 7 bases; unmatched junction nucleotides: 5. CDR3 length: 15 residues. The sample comprised peripheral blood. This TCR derives from a man aged 50-59 years with COVID-19, enrolled during active disease. V gene TRBV4-2 combines with J gene TRBJ2-7; 11 nucleotides line up with TRBD1. CDR3 loop: CASSQEGQGGSEQYF. In DNA form, the CDR3 reads TGTGCCAGCAGCCAAGAGGGACAGGGGGGAAGTGAGCAGTACTTC.